Here is one T cell receptor beta chain with its context. J lost 12 bases, V lost 4 bases, and 8 bases had no gene match. The germline V gene encodes CDR1 LNHDA and CDR2 SQIVND (reference sequence). The CDR3 loop spans 13 amino acids. Cohort 3 recovered donors had two negative PCRs, clearance, or symptom resolution. In the original processing: Researchers report that nucleated cell counts were estimated from reference gene primer amplification. Assay used: immunoSEQ multiplex PCR; TCRdb lists only in-frame clones, some missing. V and J calls and clone size are as listed in that table; D and trimming were resolved from the DNA. The data contain about 220,000 clones, over 75% of them seen just once; the ten biggest clones take up 3% to 3.5%. The data are from a study of blood T cell repertoires in COVID-19. The overall study: COVID-19 samples, acute and convalescent, were from the United States, Italy and Spain.

Source material: PBMCs or T cells enriched from blood (not recorded which). The rearrangement joins TRBV19 to TRBJ2-1; TRBD2 matches at 8 bases. The TCR was taken from a woman aged 55-75 years who had recovered from COVID-19. This CDR3 reads CASSTGLVFAQFF. CDR3 in DNA: TGTGCCAGTAGTACGGGACTAGTATTTGCGCAGTTCTTC.